One TCR beta chain is described in this entry. This clonotype showed up just a few times. No antigen is known for it. No much larger clone is present one base from it, and per-base qualities are unavailable. Trimming removed 0 bases from V and 5 bases from J, leaving 11 bases between the germline ends. The CDR3 runs 14 residues from the cysteine to the phenylalanine. Left in the record is the CDR3 DNA by itself, 42 bases read in frame from the first base. The germline V gene supplies CDR1 SGHRS and CDR2 YFSETQ. The library was generated by PCR. Sequencing instrument: Illumina HiSeq 2500. TCR libraries were prepared with molecular barcoding, using unique molecular identifiers to normalize TCRbeta repertoire quantification. TCRdb took the public reads, trimmed them with fastp at Q25, ran MiXCR for clone calling and kept in-frame beta chains. Rows are unified per CDR3 protein, each entry keeping the most common DNA and genes. The sample contains more than 450,000 distinct CDR3 sequences, approximately 20% of them found a single time. About 3.1% of the sample belongs to the ten largest clones.

The data derive from a study of T-cell reconstitution after alpha-beta-depleted transplantation in children (dated by TCRdb to about 2016). Study-level background: T-cell immune reconstitution after TCRalphabeta/CD19-depleted allogeneic hematopoietic cell transplantation in children was quantitatively tracked in the study by means of TCR repertoire profiling.

The specimen comprised PBMCs from the stem cell graft donor, sampled from the stem cell graft. The V and J genes are TRBV5-1 and TRBJ1-2, with a weak D call of TRBD1 (5 bases match). The TCR was taken from a human donor who donated a stem cell graft to a child with acute lymphoblastic leukemia. In nucleotides, the sequence is TGCGCCAGCAGCTTGGGACAGACCGAATATGGCTACACCTTC. Its protein product is CASSLGQTEYGYTF.